A selection of T cell receptor beta chains follows, all from one sample in a study of blood T cell repertoires in COVID-19. Data came from immunoSEQ multiplex PCR; TCRdb stores just in-frame clones and leaves some out. The table lists roughly 200,000 clones, more than 70% of them singletons. Sequenced material: peripheral blood. These receptors originate from a man between 18 and 29 years old with active or convalescent COVID-19. Each CDR3 is given with its conserved first and last residue. The D gene is left open where the match is weak. Size is stated for part of the rows, as once, few or many counts, or as a class when the clone is expanded.

CDR3nt	CDR3aa	len	d_gene	abundance	v_gene	j_gene
TGTGCCTGGAGCCTACAGGGGGCGGGCGGCTACACCTTC	CAWSLQGAGGYTF	13	TRBD1	-	TRBV30	TRBJ1-2
TGTGCCAGCAGTTCAGGGACTGAAGCTTTCTTT	CASSSGTEAFF	11	-	-	TRBV12-3/TRBV12-4	TRBJ1-1
TGTGCCAGCAGTCCCATGAGCCTAAATTCACCCCTCCACTTT	CASSPMSLNSPLHF	14	-	-	TRBV27	TRBJ1-6
TGTGCCAGCAGCACCGATGTACTTGGAAACACCATATATTTT	CASSTDVLGNTIYF	14	-	-	TRBV9	TRBJ1-3
TGTGCCAGCTGCTATAGCCCAACGGGAGAGACCCAGTACTTC	CASCYSPTGETQYF	14	-	-	TRBV2	TRBJ2-5
TGTGCCAGCAGCTTACGAAGACAGACGAACACTGAAGCTTTCTTT	CASSLRRQTNTEAFF	15	-	-	TRBV5-4	TRBJ1-1
TGCAGCGTTGAACTAGCGGAGTACAATGAGCAGTTCTTC	CSVELAEYNEQFF	13	TRBD2	-	TRBV29-1	TRBJ2-1
TGCGCCAGCAGCTATTCGAGTGGGGCGTCCTACAATGAGCAGTTCTTC	CASSYSSGASYNEQFF	16	-	once	TRBV4-1	TRBJ2-1
TGTGCCACCGCACAGGGTTTAAGCAATCAGCCCCAGCATTTT	CATAQGLSNQPQHF	14	-	-	TRBV15	TRBJ1-5
TGTGCCAGCAGCCAAGATCCCCAGACATCTTATAATGAAAAACTGTTTTTT	CASSQDPQTSYNEKLFF	17	-	-	TRBV14	TRBJ1-4
TGTGCCTGGAGTGTACGGGACTATTATGGCTACACCTTC	CAWSVRDYYGYTF	13	-	few	TRBV30	TRBJ1-2
TGTGCCAGCAGTTTGGGGACAGGGGGCCAGAATCAGCCCCAGCATTTT	CASSLGTGGQNQPQHF	16	TRBD1	-	TRBV5-5	TRBJ1-5
TGTGCCAGCAGCTTGCCCCAGGGGGCCGGGGAGCTGTTTTTT	CASSLPQGAGELFF	14	TRBD1	-	TRBV7-9	TRBJ2-2
TGTGCCAGTAGTATAACAGGGCAGAACACTGAAGCTTTCTTT	CASSITGQNTEAFF	14	-	-	TRBV19	TRBJ1-1
TGTGCCAGCTCTCCGGACAGGAATCAGCCCCAGCATTTT	CASSPDRNQPQHF	13	TRBD1	-	TRBV18	TRBJ1-5